This T cell receptor (beta chain) appears in the sequencing data of a study of OX40 agonist ivuxolimab in advanced cancers. The protocol was immunoSEQ multiplex PCR, while the TCRdb copy is restricted to in-frame clones and leaves out a portion. Here the sample spans 55,000 to 90,000 clones, 70% to 90% being singletons. CDR3 size: 16 residues. V was trimmed by 7 bases and J by 4 bases, leaving 22 bases between them. Looked up from germline, CDR1 is MDHEN and CDR2 is SYDVKM. The sample consisted of CD4+ or CD8+ T cells sorted from blood, taken in a trial of the OX40 agonist ivuxolimab. The clonotype was recovered from an adult with an advanced solid tumor such as melanoma, head and neck, liver or kidney cancer. The gene calls are TRBV28 and TRBJ1-2; TRBD1 might be the D (5 bases). The CDR3 spells CASTSRGAGSPYGYTF. CDR3 in DNA: TGTGCCAGCACCTCGAGGGGAGCAGGGAGCCCCTATGGCTACACCTTC.